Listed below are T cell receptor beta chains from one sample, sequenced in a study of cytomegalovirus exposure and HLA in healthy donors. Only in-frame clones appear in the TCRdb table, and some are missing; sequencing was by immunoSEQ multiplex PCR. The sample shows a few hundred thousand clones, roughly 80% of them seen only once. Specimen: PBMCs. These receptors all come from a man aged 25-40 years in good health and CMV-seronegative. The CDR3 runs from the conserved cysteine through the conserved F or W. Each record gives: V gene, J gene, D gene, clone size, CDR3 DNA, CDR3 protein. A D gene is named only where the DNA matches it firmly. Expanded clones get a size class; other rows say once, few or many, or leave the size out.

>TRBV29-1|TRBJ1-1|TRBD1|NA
TGCAGCGTTGACGACAGGGCACAGACGAACACTGAAGCTTTCTTT
CSVDDRAQTNTEAFF
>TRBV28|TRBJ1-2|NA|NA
TGTGCCAGCACTCCGGGGACTAACTATGGCTACACCTTC
CASTPGTNYGYTF
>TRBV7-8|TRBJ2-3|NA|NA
TGTGCCAGCAGCCCGTCGGGACATAGCACAGATACGCAGTATTTT
CASSPSGHSTDTQYF
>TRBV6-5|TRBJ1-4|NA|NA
TGTGCCAGCAGTTACTCTTTGGGGCAGTATGAAAAACTGTTTTTT
CASSYSLGQYEKLFF
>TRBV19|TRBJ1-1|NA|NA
TGTGCCAGTAGTAAAAGGGGCCTTGAGGGGGACACTGAAGCTTTCTTT
CASSKRGLEGDTEAFF
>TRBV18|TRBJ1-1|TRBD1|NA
TGTGCCAGCTCACCATCGACAGGGATAAACACTGAAGCTTTCTTT
CASSPSTGINTEAFF
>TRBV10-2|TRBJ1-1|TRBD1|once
TGCGCCAGCAGTGGACAGGGAAGAAGGAACACTGAAGCTTTCTTT
CASSGQGRRNTEAFF
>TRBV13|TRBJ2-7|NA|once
TGTGCCAGCAGCTTAGGAATGGCGGGCCTCTCCTACGAGCAGTACTTC
CASSLGMAGLSYEQYF
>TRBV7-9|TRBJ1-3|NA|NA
TGTGCCAGCAGCTTAGAGAACGTCGCGGACACCATATATTTT
CASSLENVADTIYF
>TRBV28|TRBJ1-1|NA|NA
TGTGCCAGCAGTTTCGGAGGGAACACTGAAGCTTTCTTT
CASSFGGNTEAFF
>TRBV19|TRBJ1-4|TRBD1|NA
TGTGCCAGTAGTATTCTTCCGACAGGGTATGAAAAACTGTTTTTT
CASSILPTGYEKLFF
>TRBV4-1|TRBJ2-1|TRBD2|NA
TGCGCCAGCACCGCAGGCCCAAGCGGGGGGGTTAGGAATGAGCAGTTCTTC
CASTAGPSGGVRNEQFF
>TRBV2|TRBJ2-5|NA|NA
TGTGCCAGCGAAATGAGGCCGGAGACCCAGTACTTC
CASEMRPETQYF
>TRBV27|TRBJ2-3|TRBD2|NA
TGTGCCAGCAGGTCTCAGCGGGGGGGTGGCGATACGCAGTATTTT
CASRSQRGGGDTQYF
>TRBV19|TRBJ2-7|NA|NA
TGTGCCAGTAGTCCGCCAGGGCTTTTCGTCTCCTACGAGCAGTACTTC
CASSPPGLFVSYEQYF
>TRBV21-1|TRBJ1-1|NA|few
TGTGCCAGCAGCAGCGGGACCGGGGCCCACACTGAAGCTTTCTTT
CASSSGTGAHTEAFF
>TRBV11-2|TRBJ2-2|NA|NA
TGTGCCAGCACACCTCCTACCAGGGGCGCCGGGGAGCTGTTTTTT
CASTPPTRGAGELFF
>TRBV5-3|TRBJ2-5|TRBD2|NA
TGTGCCAGAAGCTTGAGAGCGGGGGGGAGGTGTGAGACCCAGTACTTC
CARSLRAGGRCETQYF
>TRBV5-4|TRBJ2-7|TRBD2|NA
TGTGCCAGCAGCTCCTCTAGCGGGAGCGAGCAGTACTTC
CASSSSSGSEQYF
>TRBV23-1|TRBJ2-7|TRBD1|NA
TGCGCCACCCAGCATCAGACCGGGACAGGGGTCTCCTACGAGCAGTACTTC
CATQHQTGTGVSYEQYF
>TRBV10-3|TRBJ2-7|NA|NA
TGTGCCCATTCTTCGCAGGACAGATCCTACGAGCAGTACTTC
CAHSSQDRSYEQYF
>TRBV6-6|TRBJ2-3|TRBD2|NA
TGTGCCAGCAAGGCTAGCGGGGGAACAGATACGCAGTATTTT
CASKASGGTDTQYF
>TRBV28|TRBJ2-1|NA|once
TGTGCCAGCAGACCACGGACAGCAAATGAGCAGTTCTTC
CASRPRTANEQFF
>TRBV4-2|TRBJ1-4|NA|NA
TGTGCCAGCAGCCAAAGGGGGGGAGCAACTAATGAAAAACTGTTTTTT
CASSQRGGATNEKLFF
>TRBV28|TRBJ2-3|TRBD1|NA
TGTGCCAGCAGTTCAGGACAGGGGGCTGATACGCAGTATTTT
CASSSGQGADTQYF
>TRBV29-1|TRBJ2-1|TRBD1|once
TGCAGCGTTGTGACAGGGCTTGAGCAGTTCTTC
CSVVTGLEQFF
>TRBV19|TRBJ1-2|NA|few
TGTGCCAGCCGAACGGGTCCCTTTTATGGCTACACCTTC
CASRTGPFYGYTF
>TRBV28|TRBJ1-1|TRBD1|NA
TGTGCCAGCAGTTCCACCCTACAGGGGAAGGCTGAAGCTTTCTTT
CASSSTLQGKAEAFF
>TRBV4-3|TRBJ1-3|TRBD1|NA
TGCGCCAGCAGACGGGACAGGGCCTCTGGAAACACCATATATTTT
CASRRDRASGNTIYF